A selection of T cell receptor beta chains follows, all from one sample in a study of cytomegalovirus exposure and HLA in healthy donors. Assay used: immunoSEQ multiplex PCR; TCRdb lists only in-frame clones, some missing. The sample includes 250,000 to 400,000 clones, around 87% of them seen just once. Material: PBMCs. These receptors all come from a woman aged 25 to 45 in good health and CMV-seropositive. Both conserved end residues are part of each CDR3. Fields, in order: J gene, D gene, V gene, clone size, CDR3 DNA, CDR3 protein. The D gene is left open where the match is weak. Not all rows give a size; the values are once, few, many and, for expanded clones, a class.

j_call: TRBJ2-3
d_call: TRBD2
v_call: TRBV5-6
clone_size: NA
cdr3_nt: TGTGCCAGCAGCCATACTAGCGCAGATACGCAGTATTTT
cdr3_aa: CASSHTSADTQYF

j_call: TRBJ1-1
d_call: TRBD1
v_call: TRBV30
clone_size: NA
cdr3_nt: TGTGCCTGGAGTGGGACAGGGAACACTGAAGCTTTCTTT
cdr3_aa: CAWSGTGNTEAFF

j_call: TRBJ1-1
d_call: NA
v_call: TRBV30
clone_size: NA
cdr3_nt: TGTGCCTGGAGCGGGTGGGAGGGGCGGACTGAAGCTTTCTTT
cdr3_aa: CAWSGWEGRTEAFF

j_call: TRBJ2-2
d_call: TRBD2
v_call: TRBV13
clone_size: once
cdr3_nt: TGTGCCAGCAGCTTAGTGCCTTTTCTTGGAGCGGGGAACTCCGGGGAGCTGTTTTTT
cdr3_aa: CASSLVPFLGAGNSGELFF

j_call: TRBJ2-7
d_call: TRBD2
v_call: TRBV5-1
clone_size: NA
cdr3_nt: TGCGCCAGCAGCTTGTTAGCGGGAGATCGCGAGCAGTACTTC
cdr3_aa: CASSLLAGDREQYF

j_call: TRBJ2-2
d_call: NA
v_call: TRBV18
clone_size: NA
cdr3_nt: TGTGCCAGCTCACCTGGGCAGTCGAACACCGGGGAGCTGTTTTTT
cdr3_aa: CASSPGQSNTGELFF

j_call: TRBJ2-1
d_call: NA
v_call: TRBV7-9
clone_size: NA
cdr3_nt: TGTGCCAGCAGCTGGAGGGACGTCAATGAGCAGTTCTTC
cdr3_aa: CASSWRDVNEQFF

j_call: TRBJ2-7
d_call: NA
v_call: TRBV15
clone_size: NA
cdr3_nt: TGTGCCACCAGCGGCGGCGGCGCGGGCTACGAGCAGTACTTC
cdr3_aa: CATSGGGAGYEQYF

j_call: TRBJ1-5
d_call: NA
v_call: TRBV27
clone_size: few
cdr3_nt: TGTGCCAGCAGCACGACGGAGGGACAAGGACAGCCCCAGCATTTT
cdr3_aa: CASSTTEGQGQPQHF

j_call: TRBJ1-2
d_call: TRBD1
v_call: TRBV30
clone_size: NA
cdr3_nt: TGTGCCCACGTAGGGACAGGGGGCCCCCCTAACTATGGCTACACCTTC
cdr3_aa: CAHVGTGGPPNYGYTF

j_call: TRBJ1-3
d_call: NA
v_call: TRBV4-3
clone_size: NA
cdr3_nt: TGCGCCAGCAGCCAAGAAGGGGCTGGAAACACCATATATTTT
cdr3_aa: CASSQEGAGNTIYF

j_call: TRBJ2-3
d_call: TRBD2
v_call: TRBV5-6
clone_size: NA
cdr3_nt: TGTGCCAGCACCGCTTTAGCGGGCGGAGGAGATACGCAGTATTTT
cdr3_aa: CASTALAGGGDTQYF

j_call: TRBJ2-7
d_call: NA
v_call: TRBV9
clone_size: few
cdr3_nt: TGTGCCAGCAGCGTAGCGGCGGGAACCCCCTACGAGCAGTACTTC
cdr3_aa: CASSVAAGTPYEQYF

j_call: TRBJ2-3
d_call: TRBD2
v_call: TRBV5-1
clone_size: NA
cdr3_nt: TGCGCCAGCAGCTTGTATCAGGGAGGGGCCACAGATACGCAGTATTTT
cdr3_aa: CASSLYQGGATDTQYF

j_call: TRBJ2-3
d_call: NA
v_call: TRBV25-1
clone_size: NA
cdr3_nt: TGTGCCAGCAGTGCGGGACGCGAAGATACGCAGTATTTT
cdr3_aa: CASSAGREDTQYF

j_call: TRBJ2-2
d_call: NA
v_call: TRBV9
clone_size: once
cdr3_nt: TGTGCCAGCAGGACTCGGAACACCGGGGAGCTGTTTTTT
cdr3_aa: CASRTRNTGELFF

j_call: TRBJ2-2
d_call: TRBD1
v_call: TRBV4-3
clone_size: NA
cdr3_nt: TGCGCCAGCAGCCAAGATTATGACAGGGGTAACACCGGGGAGCTGTTTTTT
cdr3_aa: CASSQDYDRGNTGELFF

j_call: TRBJ1-1
d_call: NA
v_call: TRBV29-1
clone_size: NA
cdr3_nt: TGCAGCGTCCAGGGAGGTGCTGAAGCTTTCTTT
cdr3_aa: CSVQGGAEAFF

j_call: TRBJ2-5
d_call: NA
v_call: TRBV7-3
clone_size: NA
cdr3_nt: TGTGCCAGCAGCTTAACAATTGTGGAGACCCAGTACTTC
cdr3_aa: CASSLTIVETQYF

j_call: TRBJ2-3
d_call: NA
v_call: TRBV7-8
clone_size: NA
cdr3_nt: TGTGCCAGCAGACCCGGACTCGCAGATACGCAGTATTTT
cdr3_aa: CASRPGLADTQYF

j_call: TRBJ2-5
d_call: TRBD2
v_call: TRBV30
clone_size: NA
cdr3_nt: TGTGCCTGGCCAGGACTAGCGGGTAGCCAAGAGACCCAGTACTTC
cdr3_aa: CAWPGLAGSQETQYF

j_call: TRBJ2-3
d_call: NA
v_call: TRBV9
clone_size: NA
cdr3_nt: TGTGCCAGCAGCGTAGGTGGAGATACGCAGTATTTT
cdr3_aa: CASSVGGDTQYF

j_call: TRBJ2-3
d_call: NA
v_call: TRBV11-2
clone_size: NA
cdr3_nt: TGTGCCAGCAGCTTAGACAGGTTAGGGGATACGCAGTATTTT
cdr3_aa: CASSLDRLGDTQYF

j_call: TRBJ1-5
d_call: NA
v_call: TRBV5-1
clone_size: NA
cdr3_nt: TGCGCCAGCAGCTTGGGTGGGACGGGCAATCAGCCCCAGCATTTT
cdr3_aa: CASSLGGTGNQPQHF

j_call: TRBJ1-4
d_call: NA
v_call: TRBV9
clone_size: NA
cdr3_nt: TGTGCCAGCAGCGTAAATCCGGGGGCCCATAATGAAAAACTGTTTTTT
cdr3_aa: CASSVNPGAHNEKLFF

j_call: TRBJ2-7
d_call: NA
v_call: TRBV7-2
clone_size: NA
cdr3_nt: TGTGCCAGCAGAGGAGCTGGGGCCGGAAGCTCCTACGAGCAGTACTTC
cdr3_aa: CASRGAGAGSSYEQYF

j_call: TRBJ1-2
d_call: NA
v_call: TRBV27
clone_size: NA
cdr3_nt: TGTGCCAGCAGTCCCGAGGGGGGGCACAGCTATGGCTACACCTTC
cdr3_aa: CASSPEGGHSYGYTF

j_call: TRBJ2-7
d_call: NA
v_call: TRBV5-5
clone_size: NA
cdr3_nt: TGTGCCAGCAGCTTGAACGGGGAGCAGTACTTC
cdr3_aa: CASSLNGEQYF

j_call: TRBJ2-7
d_call: NA
v_call: TRBV10-3
clone_size: NA
cdr3_nt: TGTGCCATCAGTGATGTAGATTCTCCCTACGAGCAGTACTTC
cdr3_aa: CAISDVDSPYEQYF

j_call: TRBJ1-2
d_call: TRBD1
v_call: TRBV30
clone_size: NA
cdr3_nt: TGTGCCTGGCTATATGTAGGGGGACAGGAGTTCTCTAACTATGGCTACACCTTC
cdr3_aa: CAWLYVGGQEFSNYGYTF

j_call: TRBJ2-1
d_call: TRBD2
v_call: TRBV28
clone_size: NA
cdr3_nt: TGTGCCAGCAGTCCTCTAGCGGGGGGGACAAACAATGAGCAGTTCTTC
cdr3_aa: CASSPLAGGTNNEQFF

j_call: TRBJ2-7
d_call: TRBD1
v_call: TRBV27
clone_size: NA
cdr3_nt: TGTGCCGGGACTGGGACAGGGCGAGCCTACGAGCAGTACTTC
cdr3_aa: CAGTGTGRAYEQYF

j_call: TRBJ2-7
d_call: NA
v_call: TRBV11-3
clone_size: NA
cdr3_nt: TGTGCCAGCAGCTTAGGCAGCTCCTACGAGCAGTACTTC
cdr3_aa: CASSLGSSYEQYF

j_call: TRBJ1-1
d_call: NA
v_call: TRBV14
clone_size: NA
cdr3_nt: TGTGCCAGCAGCCAAGACGGCTATCCTGTCGGGAACACTGAAGCTTTCTTT
cdr3_aa: CASSQDGYPVGNTEAFF